This T cell receptor beta chain was sequenced in a study of T-cell reconstitution after alpha-beta-depleted transplantation in children. The table lists this clonotype with a count of one. One junction end disagrees with the germline gene, perhaps due to a read error. TCRbeta library preparation incorporated unique molecular identifiers. TCRdb reprocessed the PCR reads with MiXCR, giving one entry per CDR3 protein. The sample records about 350,000 distinct CDR3 sequences, 13% being singletons. The CDR3 has 15 residues. Germline V gene lookup returns CDR1 MDHEN and CDR2 SYDVKM. The input for sequencing was PBMCs, taken from the stem cell graft. The V call is TRBV28, the J call TRBJ2-1, with TRBD2 matching over 7 bases. The clonotype comes from a human donor who donated a stem cell graft to a child with Fanconi anemia. CDR3 loop: CASGLVLADYNEQFF. DNA of the CDR3: TGTGCCAGCGGTTTAGTGCTAGCGGACTACAATGAGCAGTTCTTC.